The next 10 T cell receptor beta chains were all read from a single sample in a study of cytomegalovirus exposure and HLA in healthy donors. Researchers ran the PCR with 60 Vbeta and 13 Jbeta primers. Assay used: immunoSEQ multiplex PCR; TCRdb lists only in-frame clones, some missing. Of approximately 160,000 clones in the sample, approximately 72% are singletons; the top ten hold roughly 1.5%. The specimen was PBMCs. The receptors shown here come from a man in his fifties or sixties in good health and CMV-seronegative.

In its sample, this clone was seen once. The chain employs TRBV6-6 and TRBJ1-2; a possible D gene is TRBD1 (6 bases). The CDR3 is 15 residues long. The germline gives CDR1 MNHNY, CDR2 SVGAGI (reference sequence). Trimming shortened V by 7 bases and J by 0 bases, and 15 bases separated the two germline ends. The CDR3 loop is CASTTRGGPNYGYTF. The CDR3 DNA reads as TGTGCCAGCACCACCCGCGGGGGCCCTAACTATGGCTACACCTTC.

This clone occurred once. The chain has TRBV19 and TRBJ2-2; possibly TRBD1 for D (5 bases). V was clipped by 1 base and J by 1 base, with 10 bases between them. The length of the CDR3 is 16 residues. The germline V gene has CDR1 LNHDA and CDR2 SQIVND (reference sequence). The CDR3 sequence: CASSIVGRGNTGELFF. The CDR3 bases are TGTGCCAGTAGTATAGTGGGTAGGGGGAACACCGGGGAGCTGTTTTTT.

The chain uses TRBV10-1 and TRBJ2-3; 9 bases are a match to TRBD2. The CDR3 totals 15 residues. V lost 2 bases to trimming and J lost 2 bases; unmatched junction nucleotides: 2. Germline loops: CDR1 WNHNN, CDR2 SYGVQD (reference sequence). In nucleotides, the CDR3 is TGCGCCAGCAGTGAGAGCGGGGGGCCCACAGATACGCAGTATTTT. As protein: CASSESGGPTDTQYF.

As DNA, the CDR3 is TGTGCCAGCAGTGAAGCATGGGCCTTAGAGCAAGCGGGGAGGTACAATGAGCAGTTCTTC. Translation: CASSEAWALEQAGRYNEQFF. This chain joins TRBV2 and TRBJ2-1; 7 positions match TRBD2. The CDR3 is 20 amino acids. Losses at the gene ends were 0 bases for V and 4 bases for J; bases not matched to a gene: 18. CDR1 and CDR2 (germline): SNHLY, FYNNEI.

The J gene is TRBJ1-1, the V gene TRBV7-2; the D gene is possibly TRBD1 (5 bases). This CDR3 region has 13 residues. V was trimmed by 3 bases and J by 1 base, leaving 6 bases between them. The germline V gene encodes CDR1 SGHTA and CDR2 FQGNSA. CDR3 bases: TGTGCCAGCAGCTTTAGGGGGAACACTGAAGCTTTCTTT. As protein: CASSFRGNTEAFF.

This sequence joins TRBV5-6 and TRBJ1-2; D is uncertain. From germline, CDR1 is SGHDT and CDR2 YYEEEE. The V gene lost 0 bases and the J gene lost 4 bases, with 13 bases spanning the gap. CDR3 length equals 15 residues. The CDR3 spells CASSLERGGGYGYTF. The CDR3 bases are TGTGCCAGCAGCTTGGAACGTGGAGGTGGCTATGGCTACACCTTC. The variable domain in full, completed from reference TRBV5-6 and TRBJ1-2, reads DAGVTQSPTHLIKTRGQQVTLRCSPKSGHDTVSWYQQALGQGPQFIFQYYEEEERQRGNFPDRFSGHQFPNYSSELNVNALLLGDSALYLCASSLERGGGYGYTFGSGTRLTVV.

J is TRBJ1-2 and V is TRBV9, with D possibly matching TRBD1 (6 bases). There are 13 residues in the CDR3. Germline lookup yields CDR1 SGDLS and CDR2 YYNGEE. Trimming shortened V by 3 bases and J by 8 bases, and 14 bases separated the two germline ends. The CDR3 nucleotides are TGTGCCAGCAGCGCCACAGGGTTCGACGGCTACACCTTC. Translating gives CASSATGFDGYTF.

This chain uses TRBV5-4 with TRBJ1-4; D is possibly TRBD1 (6 bases). Germline values: CDR1 SGHNT, CDR2 YYREEE (reference sequence). The CDR3 contains 17 residues. The V end lost 4 bases, the J end lost 5 bases, and 21 bases lay between the germline ends. This CDR3 reads CASSEPYRVDLNEKLFF. The CDR3 DNA follows: TGTGCCAGCAGCGAACCGTACAGGGTCGATTTGAATGAAAAACTGTTTTTT.

This rearrangement joins TRBV10-3 to TRBJ2-5; a possible D gene is TRBD1 (6 bases). V lost 8 bases to trimming and J lost 5 bases, with 15 bases between them. This CDR3 contains 13 residues. Germline CDR1 and CDR2: ENHRY and SYGVKD. CDR3 coding DNA: TGTGCCATCCGGCCAGGGGAAGGGGAGACCCAGTACTTC. This encodes CAIRPGEGETQYF.

This rearrangement joins TRBV2 to TRBJ1-4; 7 bases align to TRBD1. The J segment lost 8 bases and the V segment lost 7 bases, leaving 7 bases of the junction unmatched. This CDR3 spans 13 amino acids. Germline lookup yields CDR1 SNHLY and CDR2 FYNNEI. CDR3 loop: CASKSQGEEKLFF. The CDR3 DNA follows: TGTGCCAGCAAGTCGCAGGGGGAGGAAAAACTGTTTTTT.